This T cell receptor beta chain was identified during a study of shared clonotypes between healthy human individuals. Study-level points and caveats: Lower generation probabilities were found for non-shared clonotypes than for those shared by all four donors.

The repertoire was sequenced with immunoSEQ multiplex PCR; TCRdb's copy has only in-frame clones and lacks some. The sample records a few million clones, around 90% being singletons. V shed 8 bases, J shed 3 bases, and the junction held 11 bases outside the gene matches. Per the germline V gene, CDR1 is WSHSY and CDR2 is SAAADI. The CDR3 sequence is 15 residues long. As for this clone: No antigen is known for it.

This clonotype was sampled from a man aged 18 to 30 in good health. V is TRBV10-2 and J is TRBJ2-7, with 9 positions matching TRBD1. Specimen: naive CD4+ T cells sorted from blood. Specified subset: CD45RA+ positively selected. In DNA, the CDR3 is TGCGCCAGCTCACCCCTCGGGACAGGGAACTACGAGCAGTACTTC. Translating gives CASSPLGTGNYEQYF.